A single sample gave rise to the 24 T cell receptor beta chains below, sequenced in a study of naive and memory T cell subsets. The beta constant-region primer was an equimolar mix of two oligonucleotides covering TRBC1 and TRBC2. Each CDR3 protein gets one entry after TCRdb re-called the UMI-ligation and nested PCR reads with MiXCR. The sample has about 150,000 distinct CDR3 sequences, about 18% seen once. The sample consisted of naive CD4+ T cells from blood. These receptors all come from a human donor in good health.

This clonotype was recorded a few times. V is TRBV5-1 and J is TRBJ2-1, with D possibly being TRBD1 (5 bases). CDR1 SGHRS and CDR2 YFSETQ come from the germline V gene. Trimming shortened V by 4 bases and J by 10 bases, and 15 bases separated the two germline ends. The CDR3 is 13 amino acids. For the CDR3, the DNA is TGCGCCAGCAGCCCAGGGAAAACAGAAGAGCAGTTCTTC. Its translation: CASSPGKTEEQFF.

This chain links TRBV29-1 with TRBJ1-1; possibly TRBD1 for D (5 bases). Germline V gene sequence: CDR1 SQVTM, CDR2 ANQGSEA. The CDR3 sequence is 13 residues long. V lost 4 bases and J lost 8, with 17 bases in between. CDR3 in amino acids: CSVARDVYPEAFF. CDR3 nucleotide sequence: TGCAGCGTTGCGCGGGACGTCTATCCGGAAGCTTTCTTT.

This clonotype was detected only a few times. The chain joins TRBV28 to TRBJ2-1; 14 bases align to TRBD2. With V trimmed by 1 base and J by 7 bases, 12 bases remained unmatched. Germline CDR1 and CDR2: MDHEN and SYDVKM. CDR3 size: 19 residues. Written as DNA, the CDR3 is TGTGCCAGCAGTTTATCGTTGCGACTAGCGGGAGGGCCTCGGAATGAGCAGTTCTTC. Its protein is CASSLSLRLAGGPRNEQFF.

The V call is TRBV12-3 or TRBV12-4, the J call TRBJ1-1; D ambiguous. V lost 5 bases and J 1 base, leaving 11 bases between the germline ends. There are 14 residues in the CDR3. The CDR3 DNA reads TGTGCCAGCAGTGCGGGCCGCCCGAACACTGAAGCTTTCTTT. Protein product: CASSAGRPNTEAFF.

This sequence joins TRBV13 and TRBJ2-7; TRBD2 matches at 12 bases. The CDR3 runs 16 residues. With V trimmed by 8 bases and J by 5 bases, 13 bases remained unmatched. Germline V CDR1 and CDR2: PRHDT, FYEKMQ (reference sequence). CDR3 region: CASSRLAGANGHEQYF. CDR3 in DNA: TGTGCCAGCTCCCGACTAGCGGGAGCCAATGGGCACGAGCAGTACTTC. The full variable domain, completed using reference TRBV13 and TRBJ2-7, is AAGVIQSPRHLIKEKRETATLKCYPIPRHDTVYWYQQGPGQDPQFLISFYEKMQSDKGSIPDRFSAQQFSDYHSELNMSSLELGDSALYFCASSRLAGANGHEQYFGPGTRLTVT.

DNA for the CDR3: TGCGCCAGCAGCCCTCCCGGGACTAGCGGGAGCGGTGAGCAGTTCTTC. Residues: CASSPPGTSGSGEQFF. The V gene is TRBV5-1, the J gene TRBJ2-1, with TRBD2 matching 14 bases. After removal of 4 bases from V and 9 bases from J, the junction contained 9 bases not matched to a gene. The CDR3 totals 16 residues. The germline V gene encodes CDR1 SGHRS and CDR2 YFSETQ.

This clonotype was seen only a few times. The chain is built from TRBV28 and TRBJ1-4; unclear D gene. V lost 6 bases and J lost 12, with 20 bases in between. This CDR3 is 14 amino acids long. The germline gives CDR1 MDHEN, CDR2 SYDVKM. Here the CDR3 reads CASSPVGVEAQLFF. For the CDR3, the DNA is TGTGCCAGCAGCCCCGTGGGAGTTGAAGCTCAACTGTTTTTT.

The V gene is TRBV4-2, the J gene TRBJ2-1; 9 bases agree with TRBD2. CDR1 and CDR2 from the germline V gene are LGHNA and YNFKEQ. Losses at the gene ends were 0 bases for V and 4 bases for J; bases not matched to a gene: 7. CDR3 length: 17 residues. The CDR3 is CASSQDVASGEYNEQFF. The CDR3 DNA reads TGTGCCAGCAGCCAAGATGTTGCTAGCGGGGAGTACAATGAGCAGTTCTTC.

This chain uses TRBV7-3 with TRBJ2-1; D possibly corresponds to TRBD2 (6 bases). Germline values: CDR1 SGHTA, CDR2 FQGTGA. The ends were cut back, 5 bases at V and 5 bases at J, with 16 bases in the middle. This CDR3 region has 15 residues. As DNA, the CDR3 is TGTGCCAGCAGCCGGGACTCACCCGGGGACAATGAGCAGTTCTTC. It is translated as CASSRDSPGDNEQFF.

The chain uses TRBV7-2 and TRBJ2-2; the match to TRBD2 covers 13 bases. Per germline, CDR1 SGHTA and CDR2 FQGNSA. The CDR3 spans 16 residues. J was trimmed by 7 bases and V by 6 bases; bases with no gene match: 8. The CDR3 protein is CASSFRTSGSHGELFF. Here the CDR3 DNA reads TGTGCCAGCAGTTTTAGGACTAGCGGGAGTCACGGGGAGCTGTTTTTT.

A few counts support this clonotype. This chain connects TRBV18 to TRBJ1-1; 9 nucleotides agree with TRBD1. This CDR3 has 15 residues. Germline CDR1 and CDR2: KGHSH and LQKENI. V was clipped by 3 bases and J by 10 bases; unmatched bases: 12. The CDR3 here is CASSPLGTGLERAFF. The CDR3 nucleotides read TGTGCCAGCTCACCTCTCGGGACAGGGTTGGAGAGAGCTTTCTTT. Complete variable domain (other parts from reference TRBV18 and TRBJ1-1): NAGVMQNPRHLVRRRGQEARLRCSPMKGHSHVYWYRQLPEEGLKFMVYLQKENIIDESGMPKERFSAEFPKEGPSILRIQQVVRGDSAAYFCASSPLGTGLERAFFGQGTRLTVV.

This clonotype was observed a few times. The chain couples TRBV27 to TRBJ2-5; TRBD2 matches at 8 bases. With 9 bases clipped from V and 5 bases from J, the junction kept 14 bases outside the gene matches. The germline V gene has CDR1 MNHEY and CDR2 SMNVEV (reference sequence). The CDR3 runs 15 residues. CDR3 residues: CARSLAGREVETQYF. The DNA for the CDR3 is TGTGCCAGATCCCTGGCGGGGCGGGAGGTGGAGACCCAGTACTTC.

This clonotype came up a few times. The rearrangement uses TRBV30 and TRBJ1-5; no clear D gene. V lost 3 bases and J 1 base, leaving 7 bases between the germline ends. This CDR3 is 13 amino acids long. Per the germline V gene, CDR1 is GTSNPN and CDR2 is SVGIG (reference sequence). The DNA for the CDR3 is TGTGCCTGGAGAATGGGGAGCAATCAGCCCCAGCATTTT. Translation: CAWRMGSNQPQHF.

The chain carries TRBV5-4 and TRBJ2-3; D unresolved. The length of the CDR3 is 16 residues. V gave up 2 bases and J gave up 4 bases, with 17 bases separating them. Germline V gene lookup returns CDR1 SGHNT and CDR2 YYREEE (reference sequence). The CDR3 spells CASSFPAHAFPDTQYF. Here the CDR3 DNA reads TGTGCCAGCAGCTTTCCCGCGCACGCGTTCCCAGATACGCAGTATTTT.

This clonotype came up a few times. J is TRBJ2-1 and V is TRBV7-2, with TRBD2 identical over 7 bases. Germline loops: CDR1 SGHTA, CDR2 FQGNSA. J lost 0 bases, V lost 2 bases, and 10 bases had no gene match. The CDR3 is 18 residues long. CDR3 protein: CASSLLLTSFSSYNEQFF. For the CDR3, the DNA is TGTGCCAGCAGCTTACTCTTGACTAGCTTTAGCTCCTACAATGAGCAGTTCTTC. The variable domain in full, with the rest retrieved from reference TRBV7-2 and TRBJ2-1, is GAGVSQSPSNKVTEKGKDVELRCDPISGHTALYWYRQSLGQGLEFLIYFQGNSAPDKSGLPSDRFSAERTGGSVSTLTIQRTQQEDSAVYLCASSLLLTSFSSYNEQFFGPGTRLTVL.

This clonotype was seen more than once but under ten times. The rearrangement joins TRBV7-2 to TRBJ2-3; 9 bases line up with TRBD2. The CDR3 runs to 14 residues. Per the germline V gene, CDR1 is SGHTA and CDR2 is FQGNSA. With 1 base clipped from V and 7 bases from J, the junction kept 3 bases outside the gene matches. CDR3 nucleotides: TGTGCCAGCAGCTTAGTGGCGGGAGGGCATACGCAGTATTTT. Its protein product is CASSLVAGGHTQYF.

This chain links TRBV14 with TRBJ2-3; no clear D. Germline V gives CDR1 SGHDN, CDR2 FVKESK. This CDR3 has 13 amino acids. Trimming left V 6 bases short and J 2 bases short, with 9 bases between. CDR3 loop: CASRQPPTDTQYF. DNA for the CDR3: TGTGCCAGCAGACAACCCCCCACAGATACGCAGTATTTT.

Many counts were recorded for this clonotype. The gene calls are TRBV20-1 and TRBJ2-7; no clear D gene. The CDR3 spans 11 residues. V shed 1 base and J shed 7 bases, with 8 bases lying between them. The germline gives CDR1 DFQATT, CDR2 SNEGSKA (reference sequence). The CDR3 loop is CSARGGVEQYF. The CDR3 coding sequence is TGCAGTGCTAGAGGTGGAGTTGAGCAGTACTTC.

J is TRBJ2-1 and V is TRBV5-1; 8 bases are shared with TRBD2. The CDR3 is 16 residues long. J was trimmed by 4 bases and V by 4 bases; bases with no gene match: 10. Looked up from germline, CDR1 is SGHRS and CDR2 is YFSETQ. The CDR3 sequence is CASSPRTSGTYNEQFF. The CDR3 DNA is TGCGCCAGCAGCCCGCGTACTAGCGGCACTTACAATGAGCAGTTCTTC.

As DNA, the CDR3 is TGTGCCAGCAGCTTCGGGACAGGGCCCCGAGTCCTGACTTTC. Translated: CASSFGTGPRVLTF. The chain uses TRBV7-2 and TRBJ2-6; 9 bases agree with TRBD1. The length of the CDR3 is 14 residues. CDR1 is SGHTA, CDR2 FQGNSA, per germline. J gave up 13 bases and V 3 bases, and 7 bases lay outside the gene matches.

CDR3 nucleotides: TGTGCCAGTCAGAGTAATGGAGGAGCCTACGAGCAGTACTTC. This translates into CASQSNGGAYEQYF. J is TRBJ2-7 and V is TRBV7-9; D might be TRBD2 (5 bases). The ends were cut back, 9 bases at V and 2 bases at J, with 17 bases in the middle. From germline, CDR1 is SEHNR and CDR2 FQNEAQ (reference sequence). The CDR3 extends over 14 amino acids.

This clonotype showed up just a few times. The chain recombines TRBV7-2 with TRBJ2-2; no clear D. Trimming cost V 6 bases and J 7 bases, with 12 bases left between them. CDR3 length equals 13 residues. The germline CDR1 and CDR2 sequences are SGHTA and FQGNSA. CDR3 amino acids: CASSSNQLGELFF. The CDR3 DNA sequence: TGTGCCAGCAGTTCGAATCAGCTCGGGGAGCTGTTTTTT.

The V call is TRBV18, the J call TRBJ1-4, with D hard to call. The CDR3 sequence is 13 residues long. The V gene's germline CDR1 is KGHSH and CDR2 LQKENI. Trimming removed 4 bases at V and 5 bases at J, with 8 bases between. The CDR3 loop reads CASSHGENEKLFF. The CDR3 DNA follows: TGTGCCAGCTCACACGGGGAGAATGAAAAACTGTTTTTT.

This sequence joins TRBV14 and TRBJ2-7; no firm D call. The CDR3 covers 11 residues. Germline V CDR1 and CDR2: SGHDN, FVKESK. The V end was cut by 8 bases, the J end by 5 bases, with 10 bases between. This CDR3 reads CASSAAHEQYF. CDR3 bases: TGTGCCAGCTCAGCCGCCCACGAGCAGTACTTC.